These 21 T cell receptor beta chains share one sample of origin, sequenced in a study of T cells in Graves' hyperthyroidism and ophthalmopathy. The TCR beta CDR3 regions underwent amplification using RNA transcripts as the source. The HTBI primer set was used in a first-round RT-PCR of the TCR CDR3. TCRdb itself ran the multiplex PCR reads through MiXCR, one entry per CDR3 protein. The profile shows roughly 290,000 distinct CDR3 sequences, 17% of them singletons. Sequences were obtained from blood. The receptors shown here come from an older woman with Graves' ophthalmopathy.

This clonotype was seen many times. This rearrangement joins TRBV7-6 to TRBJ1-1; the D is unclear. The CDR3 covers 14 residues. Germline V gives CDR1 SGHVS, CDR2 FNYEAQ. Trimming took 3 bases from V and 0 from J, leaving 8 bases between them. This CDR3 is CASSFVSVNTEAFF. Written as DNA, the CDR3 is TGTGCCAGCAGCTTTGTCTCTGTGAACACTGAAGCTTTCTTT.

This clonotype was observed a few times. The J gene is TRBJ2-2, the V gene TRBV29-1, with TRBD2 identical over 11 bases. With 8 bases clipped from V and 1 base from J, the junction kept 9 bases outside the gene matches. Germline V gene sequence: CDR1 SQVTM, CDR2 ANQGSEA. The CDR3 has 16 amino acids. In DNA form, the CDR3 reads TGCAGCTGCACTAGCGGGGGTACTATGAACACCGGGGAGCTGTTTTTT. Residues: CSCTSGGTMNTGELFF.

This clonotype was detected a few times. The chain uses TRBV19 and TRBJ2-1; 9 bases match TRBD2. The length of the CDR3 is 16 residues. The germline V gene has CDR1 LNHDA and CDR2 SQIVND (reference sequence). V was clipped by 5 bases and J by 8 bases; unmatched bases: 13. CDR3: CASSSGTSTGTDEQFF. CDR3 DNA sequence: TGTGCCAGTAGTTCCGGGACTAGCACAGGTACGGATGAGCAGTTCTTC.

The chain uses TRBV11-2 and TRBJ1-1; 7 bases match TRBD1. Germline trimming cut 0 bases from V and 4 bases from J; bases unmatched to any gene: 5. Per germline, CDR1 SGHAT and CDR2 FQNNGV. This CDR3 region has 15 residues. CDR3 sequence: CASSLDRGTATEAFF. CDR3 sequence (DNA): TGTGCCAGCAGCTTAGATCGGGGGACAGCCACTGAAGCTTTCTTT.

This clonotype has a count of ten or more. This chain joins TRBV5-1 and TRBJ1-1; D is possibly TRBD1 (6 bases). In germline, CDR1 is SGHRS, CDR2 YFSETQ. There are 14 residues in the CDR3. Trimming left V 5 bases short and J 0 bases short, with 11 bases between. The CDR3 coding sequence is TGCGCCAGCAGTTCCGGACAGCTGAACACTGAAGCTTTCTTT. Its protein product is CASSSGQLNTEAFF.

The rearrangement joins TRBV5-1 to TRBJ1-5, with D tentatively TRBD1 (5 bases). This CDR3 comprises 16 residues. From germline, CDR1 is SGHRS and CDR2 YFSETQ. Trimming cost V 5 bases and J 4 bases, with 19 bases left between them. The CDR3 is CASRGVRAGGNQPQHF. DNA of the CDR3: TGCGCCAGCAGGGGGGTCAGGGCGGGGGGAAATCAGCCCCAGCATTTT.

The chain is built from TRBV11-2 and TRBJ2-1; 7 bases agree with TRBD1. Germline trimming cut 5 bases from V and 1 base from J; bases unmatched to any gene: 2. This CDR3 contains 14 residues. The germline gives CDR1 SGHAT, CDR2 FQNNGV. The CDR3 loop reads CASSMDRSYNEQFF. The CDR3 DNA reads TGTGCCAGCAGCATGGACAGGTCCTACAATGAGCAGTTCTTC.

The table lists this clonotype with many counts. The V gene is TRBV18, the J gene TRBJ1-4; D not resolved. The CDR3 is made up of 14 amino acids. In germline, CDR1 is KGHSH, CDR2 LQKENI. The ends were cut back, 2 bases at V and 7 bases at J, with 11 bases in the middle. As DNA, the CDR3 is TGTGCCAGCTCACCATCGGGTAGTCGTGAAAAACTGTTTTTT. Protein: CASSPSGSREKLFF.

This clonotype came up a few times. The chain has TRBV6-6 and TRBJ2-5, with 11 bases aligning to TRBD2. The CDR3 runs to 17 residues. Germline V gene lookup returns CDR1 MNHNY and CDR2 SVGAGI (reference sequence). J gave up 2 bases and V 0 bases, and 5 bases lay outside the gene matches. The CDR3 protein is CASSYSPGTSGQETQYF. CDR3 sequence (DNA): TGTGCCAGCAGTTACTCGCCTGGGACTAGCGGACAAGAGACCCAGTACTTC.

This clonotype was seen repeatedly, ten times or more. J is TRBJ2-1 and V is TRBV7-2; TRBD1 matches at 8 bases. Germline V lookup: CDR1 SGHTA, CDR2 FQGNSA. CDR3 length: 15 residues. V was clipped by 5 bases and J by 3 bases; unmatched bases: 6. In DNA, the CDR3 is TGTGCCAGCAGCCCAGCCGGACAGGGCTACAATGAGCAGTTCTTC. Its translation: CASSPAGQGYNEQFF.

This clonotype was counted only a few times. The chain carries TRBV19 and TRBJ1-6; unclear D gene. Germline V CDR1 and CDR2: LNHDA, SQIVND (reference sequence). Trimming removed 7 bases from V and 3 bases from J, with 4 bases in between. The length of the CDR3 is 12 residues. The CDR3: CASKDYNSPLHF. For the CDR3, the DNA is TGTGCCAGTAAGGACTATAATTCACCCCTCCACTTT.

As to this clonotype: A clone one base away is much larger, so this may be a read error. The chain recombines TRBV20-1 with TRBJ1-2; D gene uncertain. Deletions cut 2 bases from V and 4 bases from J, with 11 bases between. Germline CDR1 and CDR2: DFQATT and SNEGSKA (reference sequence). This CDR3 has 13 residues. The CDR3 spells CSARSTESYGYTF. DNA of the CDR3: TGCAGTGCTAGATCGACGGAGAGCTATGGCTACACCTTC.

The table lists this clonotype with a few counts. The rearrangement links TRBV4-2 to TRBJ2-2, with D unresolved. V was cut by 0 bases and J by 3 bases, with 5 bases left in between. The CDR3 totals 14 residues. The germline V gene has CDR1 LGHNA and CDR2 YNFKEQ. The CDR3 coding sequence is TGTGCCAGCAGCCAAGAAAGATACACCGGGGAGCTGTTTTTT. It translates to CASSQERYTGELFF.

The rearrangement uses TRBV14 and TRBJ1-1; the match to TRBD1 covers 7 bases. The germline V gene has CDR1 SGHDN and CDR2 FVKESK. This CDR3 has 13 residues. J was trimmed by 10 bases and V by 4 bases; bases with no gene match: 9. Here the CDR3 DNA reads TGTGCCAGCAGCCGGTCACAGGGGATTGGAGCTTTCTTT. It is translated as CASSRSQGIGAFF.

The sample holds many counts of this clonotype. The chain's CDR3 is CASIGTGEDEQYF. The DNA for the CDR3 is TGCGCCAGCATCGGGACAGGGGAAGACGAGCAGTACTTC. The rearrangement uses TRBV5-1 and TRBJ2-7; 10 bases are shared with TRBD1. CDR1 SGHRS and CDR2 YFSETQ come from the germline V gene. CDR3 length: 13 amino acids. Unmatched junction bases numbered 5, after V lost 6 bases and J lost 5 bases.

The V gene is TRBV18, the J gene TRBJ2-2; D not certain. Trimming took 3 bases from V and 2 from J, leaving 7 bases between them. The germline V gene has CDR1 KGHSH and CDR2 LQKENI. CDR3 length: 14 amino acids. CDR3 coding DNA: TGTGCCAGCTCACCGGACGGAAACACCGGGGAGCTGTTTTTT. Translating it yields CASSPDGNTGELFF.

The chain joins TRBV7-2 to TRBJ2-1; D may be TRBD2 (5 bases). The germline V and J ends were trimmed by 3 bases and 5 bases, with 14 bases remaining between them. This CDR3 has 15 residues. Looked up from germline, CDR1 is SGHTA and CDR2 is FQGNSA. Here the CDR3 reads CASSFWERSDNEQFF. For the CDR3, the DNA is TGTGCCAGCAGCTTTTGGGAGCGATCGGACAATGAGCAGTTCTTC.

This clonotype was seen only a few times. The chain couples TRBV2 to TRBJ2-5; TRBD2 matches at 14 bases. Germline lookup yields CDR1 SNHLY and CDR2 FYNNEI. CDR3 length: 15 amino acids. Losses at the gene ends were 3 bases for V and 5 bases for J; bases not matched to a gene: 2. In DNA form, the CDR3 reads TGTGCCAGCAGTGACCGACTAGCGGGGGGGGAGACCCAGTACTTC. Translation: CASSDRLAGGETQYF.

The chain joins TRBV24-1 to TRBJ2-3; D call uncertain. V lost 3 bases, J lost 2 bases, and 8 bases lay in between. The V gene's germline CDR1 is KGHDR and CDR2 SFDVKD. The CDR3 loop spans 14 amino acids. DNA for the CDR3: TGTGCCACCAGTGATCCCTTCAACACAGATACGCAGTATTTT. Its protein is CATSDPFNTDTQYF.

This clonotype was observed a few times. The genes are TRBV24-1 and TRBJ2-7, with 10 bases that match TRBD2. Per the germline V gene, CDR1 is KGHDR and CDR2 is SFDVKD. The CDR3 covers 15 residues. Trimming cost V 4 bases and J 0 bases; bases outside gene matches: 2. CDR3 coding DNA: TGTGCCACCAGTGAAGGACTAGCGGACTCCTACGAGCAGTACTTC. This encodes CATSEGLADSYEQYF.

The chain employs TRBV7-2 and TRBJ1-4; 7 nucleotides match TRBD1. Germline CDR1 and CDR2: SGHTA and FQGNSA. Trimming removed 4 bases from V and 0 bases from J; junction bases left unmatched: 2. The CDR3 runs 15 residues. This chain's CDR3 is CASSWDSTTNEKLFF. CDR3 DNA: TGTGCCAGCAGCTGGGACAGTACAACTAATGAAAAACTGTTTTTT.